The 8 T cell receptor beta chains below all came from one sample that was sequenced in a study of T cell repertoires in cytomegalovirus infection. In TCRdb, the reads were re-called with MiXCR into one record per CDR3 protein. Of 100,000 to 150,000 distinct CDR3 sequences in the sample, almost 9% were seen once. Sequenced input: PBMCs. Source of these receptors: a human donor in good health (CMV status not recorded). Some clones in this sample may be carry-over from other donors' samples.

In its sample, this clonotype was seen many times. The chain uses TRBV29-1 and TRBJ2-2; perhaps D is TRBD1 or TRBD2 (5 bases each). The germline V gene encodes CDR1 SQVTM and CDR2 ANQGSEA. The CDR3 contains 13 residues. The chain's CDR3 is CSTREYETGELFF. The CDR3 bases are TGCAGTACCAGGGAGTATGAGACCGGGGAGCTGTTTTTT.

In regard to this clonotype: A much larger clone lies one base from this, so it may be a read error. This sequence joins TRBV2 and TRBJ1-5; D not certain. CDR3 length equals 15 residues. The germline gives CDR1 SNHLY, CDR2 FYNNEI. The CDR3 region is CASTPDDASNLPQHF. CDR3 nucleotide sequence: TGTGCCAGCACCCCCGACGACGCTAGCAATCTGCCCCAGCATTTT. Together with reference TRBV2 and TRBJ1-5, the CDR3 gives the full variable domain: EPEVTQTPSHQVTQMGQEVILRCVPISNHLYFYWYRQILGQKVEFLVSFYNNEISEKSEIFDDQFSVERPDGSNFTLKIRSTKLEDSAMYFCASTPDDASNLPQHFGDGTRLSIL.

This rearrangement joins TRBV5-1 to TRBJ2-7; 7 nucleotides align to TRBD1. This CDR3 contains 13 residues. Germline V gene lookup returns CDR1 SGHRS and CDR2 YFSETQ. Losses at the gene ends were 0 bases for V and 6 bases for J; bases not matched to a gene: 3. The CDR3 is CASSLEGAAEQYF. In DNA, the CDR3 is TGCGCCAGCAGCTTGGAGGGGGCAGCCGAGCAGTACTTC.

This clonotype was detected many times. V usage is TRBV28 and J usage is TRBJ1-1; 8 bases agree with TRBD1. V trimming: 3 bases; J trimming: 11 bases; junction bases outside the gene matches: 2. Germline V gives CDR1 MDHEN, CDR2 SYDVKM. The CDR3 contains 11 residues. The CDR3 coding sequence is TGTGCCAGCAGTTTGGGACAGGTGGCTTTCTTT. As protein: CASSLGQVAFF.

This clonotype showed up many times. This sequence joins TRBV11-2 and TRBJ2-2; 8 bases fit TRBD1. J gave up 6 bases and V 5 bases, and 8 bases lay outside the gene matches. Germline lookup yields CDR1 SGHAT and CDR2 FQNNGV. This CDR3 region has 15 residues. CDR3 bases: TGTGCCAGCAGCCGTGGACAGGGAAGTCCCGGGGAGCTGTTTTTT. It translates to CASSRGQGSPGELFF.

This chain connects TRBV29-1 to TRBJ2-7, with TRBD2 matching 9 bases. This CDR3 is 14 amino acids long. Unmatched junction bases numbered 6, after V lost 5 bases and J lost 1 base. Germline CDR1 reads SQVTM; CDR2 reads ANQGSEA. CDR3 sequence reads: CSVRVAGVSYEQYF. The CDR3 DNA follows: TGCAGCGTTAGGGTAGCGGGGGTTTCCTACGAGCAGTACTTC.

In its sample, this clonotype was seen many times. This rearrangement joins TRBV20-1 to TRBJ1-3; a weak D match, TRBD1 (5 bases). There are 15 residues in the CDR3. V shed 0 bases and J shed 1 base, with 10 bases lying between them. Germline V gene sequence: CDR1 DFQATT, CDR2 SNEGSKA (reference sequence). The CDR3 protein is CSARDPQGSGNTIYF. CDR3 nucleotides: TGCAGTGCTAGAGATCCCCAGGGTTCTGGAAACACCATATATTTT.

This clonotype has at least ten counts. This chain joins TRBV6-6 and TRBJ2-3, with D tentatively TRBD1 or TRBD2 (5 bases each). The CDR3 extends over 15 amino acids. V was trimmed by 6 bases and J by 0 bases, leaving 13 bases between them. Per the germline V gene, CDR1 is MNHNY and CDR2 is SVGAGI (reference sequence). DNA of the CDR3: TGTGCCAGCAGGGATCCGGGACCTAGCACAGATACGCAGTATTTT. Its protein product is CASRDPGPSTDTQYF.